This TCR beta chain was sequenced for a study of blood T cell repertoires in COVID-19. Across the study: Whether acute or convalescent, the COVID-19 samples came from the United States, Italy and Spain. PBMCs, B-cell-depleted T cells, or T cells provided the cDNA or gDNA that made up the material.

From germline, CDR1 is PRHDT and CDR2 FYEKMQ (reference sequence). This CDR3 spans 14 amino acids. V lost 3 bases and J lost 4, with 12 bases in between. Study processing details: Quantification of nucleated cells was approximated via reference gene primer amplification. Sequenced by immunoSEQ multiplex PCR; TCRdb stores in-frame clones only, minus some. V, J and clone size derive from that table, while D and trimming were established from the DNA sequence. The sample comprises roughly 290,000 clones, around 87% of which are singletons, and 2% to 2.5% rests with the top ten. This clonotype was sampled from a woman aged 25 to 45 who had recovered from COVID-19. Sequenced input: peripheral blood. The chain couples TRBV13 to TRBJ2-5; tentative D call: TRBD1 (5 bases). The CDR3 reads CASSFGGQGETQYF. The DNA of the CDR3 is TGTGCCAGCAGCTTCGGTGGGCAGGGAGAGACCCAGTACTTC.